This is a list of T cell receptor beta chains from one sample in a study of PD-L1 blockade in urothelial cancer. Clones were read by immunoSEQ multiplex PCR, and TCRdb kept only the in-frame ones, dropping some. Counted here are 50,000 or so clones, 75% occurring once; the ten biggest clones make up about 4%. Specimen: PBMCs, collected around atezolizumab (anti-PD-L1) treatment. Every receptor here comes from a man aged 65-85 years with urothelial cancer. The CDR3 runs from the conserved cysteine through the conserved F or W. The D gene is left open where the match is weak. Some rows have no size entry. The others give once, few or many, or a class for an expanded clone.

TRBJ2-7,.,TRBD1,TRBV5-4,CASSSEDRGTYEQYF,TGTGCCAGCAGCTCCGAGGACAGGGGAACCTACGAGCAGTACTTC
TRBJ2-3,.,.,TRBV14,CASSARQLYDTDTQYF,TGTGCCAGCAGCGCCCGACAGCTCTACGACACAGATACGCAGTATTTT
TRBJ2-1,.,.,TRBV5-6,CASSAYWGPSYNEQFF,TGTGCCAGCAGCGCCTATTGGGGGCCTTCCTACAATGAGCAGTTCTTC
TRBJ2-1,.,.,TRBV9,CASSAYTGTPGNEQFF,TGTGCCAGCAGCGCCTATACCGGGACTCCCGGGAATGAGCAGTTCTTC
TRBJ1-2,.,.,TRBV20-1,CSVRYGYTF,TGCAGTGTGCGGTATGGCTACACCTTC
TRBJ2-2,.,.,TRBV5-6,CASSLGQAGELFF,TGTGCCAGCAGCCTCGGACAAGCCGGGGAGCTGTTTTTT
TRBJ1-5,.,.,TRBV9,CASSVGPGGQPQHF,TGTGCCAGCAGCGTAGGGCCGGGGGGTCAGCCCCAGCATTTT
TRBJ2-1,.,TRBD2,TRBV9,CASSASGWYYNEQFF,TGTGCCAGCAGCGCTAGCGGATGGTACTACAATGAGCAGTTCTTC
TRBJ1-1,few,.,TRBV4-1,CASSQDGAHTEAFF,TGCGCCAGCAGCCAAGATGGGGCACACACTGAAGCTTTCTTT
TRBJ1-2,many,.,TRBV15,CATSRELVADYGYTF,TGTGCCACCAGCAGAGAATTAGTGGCGGATTATGGCTACACCTTC
TRBJ2-2,.,.,TRBV19,CASSIGGGAPGELFF,TGTGCCAGTAGTATAGGGGGGGGCGCGCCCGGGGAGCTGTTTTTT
TRBJ2-7,.,TRBD1,TRBV4-3,CASSQDWSGTGISYEQYF,TGCGCCAGCAGCCAAGATTGGTCGGGGACAGGGATTTCCTACGAGCAGTACTTC
TRBJ2-7,.,.,TRBV7-2,CASSSTGTEQYF,TGTGCCAGCAGTTCCACAGGGACCGAGCAGTACTTC
TRBJ1-6,.,.,TRBV5-1,CASSLRTENSPLHF,TGCGCCAGCAGCTTGCGGACAGAAAATTCACCCCTCCACTTT
TRBJ1-1,.,TRBD1,TRBV5-8,CASSYGQGREAFF,TGTGCCAGCAGCTATGGACAGGGACGGGAAGCTTTCTTT
TRBJ1-6,.,TRBD1,TRBV19,CASSKRGTGVSPLHF,TGTGCCAGTAGTAAACGAGGGACAGGCGTTTCACCCCTCCACTTT
TRBJ2-3,.,TRBD2,TRBV10-2,CASTLKRGAHSSDTQYF,TGCGCCTCAACCTTAAAGCGGGGGGCCCATTCCTCTGATACGCAGTATTTT